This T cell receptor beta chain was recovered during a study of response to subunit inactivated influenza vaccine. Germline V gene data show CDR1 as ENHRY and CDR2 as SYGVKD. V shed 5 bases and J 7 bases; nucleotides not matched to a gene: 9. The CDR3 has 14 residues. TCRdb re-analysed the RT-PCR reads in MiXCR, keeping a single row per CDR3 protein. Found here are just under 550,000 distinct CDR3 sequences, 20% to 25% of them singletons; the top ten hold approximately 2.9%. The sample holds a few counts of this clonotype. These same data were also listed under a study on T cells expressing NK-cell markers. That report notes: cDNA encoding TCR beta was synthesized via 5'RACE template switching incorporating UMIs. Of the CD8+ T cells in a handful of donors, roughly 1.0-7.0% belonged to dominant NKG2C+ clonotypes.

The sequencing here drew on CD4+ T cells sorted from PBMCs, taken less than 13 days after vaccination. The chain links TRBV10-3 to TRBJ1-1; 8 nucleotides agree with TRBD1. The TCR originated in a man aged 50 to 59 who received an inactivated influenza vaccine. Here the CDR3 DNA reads TGTGCCATCAGTTCGTTGGACAGGGAAGTTGAAGCTTTCTTT. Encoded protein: CAISSLDREVEAFF.